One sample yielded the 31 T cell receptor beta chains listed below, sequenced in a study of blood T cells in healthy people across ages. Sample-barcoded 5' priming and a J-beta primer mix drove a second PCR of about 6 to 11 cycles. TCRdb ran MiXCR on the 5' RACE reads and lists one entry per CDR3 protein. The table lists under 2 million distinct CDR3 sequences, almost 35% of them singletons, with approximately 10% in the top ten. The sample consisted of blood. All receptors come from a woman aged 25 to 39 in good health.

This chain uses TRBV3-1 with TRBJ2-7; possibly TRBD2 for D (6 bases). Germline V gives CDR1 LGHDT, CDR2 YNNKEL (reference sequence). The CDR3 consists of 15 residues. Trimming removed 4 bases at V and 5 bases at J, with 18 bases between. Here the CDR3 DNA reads TGTGCCAGCAGCCTTCTCCTTGCTAGCGTGGACGAGCAGTACTTC. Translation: CASSLLLASVDEQYF.

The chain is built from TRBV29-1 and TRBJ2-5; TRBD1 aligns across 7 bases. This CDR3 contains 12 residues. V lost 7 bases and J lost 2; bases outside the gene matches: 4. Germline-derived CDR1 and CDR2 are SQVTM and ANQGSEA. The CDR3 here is CSAGTAQETQYF. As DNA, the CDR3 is TGCAGCGCCGGGACAGCTCAAGAGACCCAGTACTTC.

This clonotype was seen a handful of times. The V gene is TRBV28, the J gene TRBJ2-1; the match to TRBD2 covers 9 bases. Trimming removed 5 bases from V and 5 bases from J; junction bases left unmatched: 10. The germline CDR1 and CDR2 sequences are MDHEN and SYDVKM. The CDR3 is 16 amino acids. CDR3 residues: CASSANGLARDNEQFF. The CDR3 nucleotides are TGTGCCAGCAGTGCAAATGGACTAGCGCGAGACAATGAGCAGTTCTTC.

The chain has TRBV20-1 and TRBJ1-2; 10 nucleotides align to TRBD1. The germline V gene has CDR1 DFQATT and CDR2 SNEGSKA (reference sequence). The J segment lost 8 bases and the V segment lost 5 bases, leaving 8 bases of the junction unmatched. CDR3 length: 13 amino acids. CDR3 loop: CSASGQGDGGYTF. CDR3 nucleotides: TGCAGTGCTTCAGGACAGGGGGACGGAGGCTACACCTTC.

In DNA, the CDR3 is TGCGCCAGCCGCCCCGAGGACATAAGCTCCTACGAGCAGTACTTC. Protein product: CASRPEDISSYEQYF. This chain uses TRBV5-1 with TRBJ2-7; weak D call: TRBD1 (5 bases). With 7 bases removed from V and 0 bases from J, the gap between germline ends came to 17 bases. Germline loops: CDR1 SGHRS, CDR2 YFSETQ. There are 15 residues in the CDR3.

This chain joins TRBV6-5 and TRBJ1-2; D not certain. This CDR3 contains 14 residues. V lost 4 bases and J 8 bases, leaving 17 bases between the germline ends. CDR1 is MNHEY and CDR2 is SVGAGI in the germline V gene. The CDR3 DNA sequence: TGTGCCAGCAGTTGGGGTCTTGGGTCTCACGGCTACACCTTC. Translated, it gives CASSWGLGSHGYTF.

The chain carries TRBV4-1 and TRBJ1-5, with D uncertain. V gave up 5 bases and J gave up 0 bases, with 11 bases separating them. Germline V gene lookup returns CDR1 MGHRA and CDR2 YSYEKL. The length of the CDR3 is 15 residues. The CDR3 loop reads CASSESSYSNQPQHF. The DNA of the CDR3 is TGCGCCAGCAGCGAAAGTAGTTATAGCAATCAGCCCCAGCATTTT.

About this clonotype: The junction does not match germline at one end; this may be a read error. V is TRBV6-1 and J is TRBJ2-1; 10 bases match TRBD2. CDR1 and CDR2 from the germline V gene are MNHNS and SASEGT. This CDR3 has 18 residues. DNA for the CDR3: TGTGCCAGCAGCGAAGGGCGGAGCGGGGGGGGTCCCTACAATGAGCAGTTCTTC. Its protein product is CASSEGRSGGGPYNEQFF.

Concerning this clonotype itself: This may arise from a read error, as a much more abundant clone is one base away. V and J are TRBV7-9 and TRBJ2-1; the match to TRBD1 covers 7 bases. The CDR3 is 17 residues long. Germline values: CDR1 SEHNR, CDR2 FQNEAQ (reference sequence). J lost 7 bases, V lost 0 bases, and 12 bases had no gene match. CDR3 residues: CASSLASEGAGRNEQFF. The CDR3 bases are TGTGCCAGCAGCTTAGCTTCCGAGGGGGCCGGTCGTAATGAGCAGTTCTTC.

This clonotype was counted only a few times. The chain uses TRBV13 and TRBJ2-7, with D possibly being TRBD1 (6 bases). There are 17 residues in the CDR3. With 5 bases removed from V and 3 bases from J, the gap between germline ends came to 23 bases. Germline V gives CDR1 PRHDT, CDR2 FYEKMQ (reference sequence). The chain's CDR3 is CASSAYSSGEGGYEQYF. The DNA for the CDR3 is TGTGCCAGCAGCGCCTATTCCTCAGGGGAAGGGGGCTACGAGCAGTACTTC.

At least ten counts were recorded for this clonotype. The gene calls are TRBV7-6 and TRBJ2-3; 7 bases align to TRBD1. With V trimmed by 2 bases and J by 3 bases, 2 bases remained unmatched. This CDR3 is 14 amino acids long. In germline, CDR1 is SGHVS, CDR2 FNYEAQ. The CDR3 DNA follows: TGTGCCAGCAGCTTATTACAGGGGACAGATACGCAGTATTTT. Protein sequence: CASSLLQGTDTQYF.

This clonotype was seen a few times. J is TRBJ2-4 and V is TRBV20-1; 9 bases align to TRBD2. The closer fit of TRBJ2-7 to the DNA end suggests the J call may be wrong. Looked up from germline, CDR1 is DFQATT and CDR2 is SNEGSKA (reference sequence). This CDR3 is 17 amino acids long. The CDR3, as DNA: TGCAGTGCTAGAGATAAGGACTGGGGCGGGGGGGCCCACGAGCAGTACTTC. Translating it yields CSARDKDWGGGAHEQYF.

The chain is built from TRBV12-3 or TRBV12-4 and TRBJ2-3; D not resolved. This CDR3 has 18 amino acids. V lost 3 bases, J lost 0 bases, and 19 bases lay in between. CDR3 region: CASSFGSNFNSSTDTQYF. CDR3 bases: TGTGCCAGCAGTTTTGGGTCGAACTTCAATTCTAGCACAGATACGCAGTATTTT.

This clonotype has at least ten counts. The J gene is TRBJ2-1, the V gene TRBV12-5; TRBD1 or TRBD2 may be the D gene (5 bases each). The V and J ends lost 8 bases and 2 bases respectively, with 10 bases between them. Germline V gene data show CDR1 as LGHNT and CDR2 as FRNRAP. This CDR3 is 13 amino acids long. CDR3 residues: CASSRDAYNEQFF. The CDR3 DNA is TGTGCTAGTTCGAGGGACGCCTACAATGAGCAGTTCTTC.

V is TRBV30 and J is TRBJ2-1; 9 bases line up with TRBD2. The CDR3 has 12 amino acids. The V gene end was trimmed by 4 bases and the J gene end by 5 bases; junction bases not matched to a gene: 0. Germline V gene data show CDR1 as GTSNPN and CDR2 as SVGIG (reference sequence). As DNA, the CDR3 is TGTGCCTGGACTAGCGGGGACAATGAGCAGTTCTTC. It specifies CAWTSGDNEQFF.

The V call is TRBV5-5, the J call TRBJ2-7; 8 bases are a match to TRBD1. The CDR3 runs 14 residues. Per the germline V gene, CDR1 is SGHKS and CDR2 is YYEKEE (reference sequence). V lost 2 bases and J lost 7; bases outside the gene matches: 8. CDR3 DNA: TGTGCCAGCAGCTTATGGACAGGGACGGGGGAGCAGTACTTC. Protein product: CASSLWTGTGEQYF.

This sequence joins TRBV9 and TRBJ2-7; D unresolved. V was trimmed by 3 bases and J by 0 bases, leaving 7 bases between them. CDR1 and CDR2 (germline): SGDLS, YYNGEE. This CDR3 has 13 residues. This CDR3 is CASSGAFSYEQYF. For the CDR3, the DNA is TGTGCCAGCAGCGGAGCGTTCTCCTACGAGCAGTACTTC.

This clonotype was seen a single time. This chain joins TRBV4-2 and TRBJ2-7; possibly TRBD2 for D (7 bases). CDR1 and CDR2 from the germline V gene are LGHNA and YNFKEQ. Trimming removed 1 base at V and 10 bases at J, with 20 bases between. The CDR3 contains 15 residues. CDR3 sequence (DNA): TGTGCCAGCAGCCAAGGACAGGCCGTACTAGCGTCCCAGTACTTC. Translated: CASSQGQAVLASQYF.

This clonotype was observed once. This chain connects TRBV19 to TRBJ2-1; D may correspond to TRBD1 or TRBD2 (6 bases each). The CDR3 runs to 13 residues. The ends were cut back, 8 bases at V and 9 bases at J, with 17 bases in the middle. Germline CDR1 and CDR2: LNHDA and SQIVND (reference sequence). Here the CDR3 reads CASRPRGAGEQFF. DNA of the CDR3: TGTGCCAGTCGCCCGAGGGGGGCAGGTGAGCAGTTCTTC.

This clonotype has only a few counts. This CDR3 reads CASSHLQHNEQFF. The CDR3 DNA sequence: TGCGCCAGCAGCCATTTACAGCACAATGAGCAGTTCTTC. V is TRBV5-1 and J is TRBJ2-1; D not resolved. Trimming took off 4 bases at V and 5 bases at J, with 10 bases between the two ends. This CDR3 has 13 amino acids. Germline V gene data show CDR1 as SGHRS and CDR2 as YFSETQ.

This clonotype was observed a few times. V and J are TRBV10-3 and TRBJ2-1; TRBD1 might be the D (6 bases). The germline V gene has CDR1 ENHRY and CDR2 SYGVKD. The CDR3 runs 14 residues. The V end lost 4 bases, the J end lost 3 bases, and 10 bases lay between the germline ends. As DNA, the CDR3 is TGTGCCATCAGTGCCGGGACAAACTACAATGAGCAGTTCTTC. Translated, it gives CAISAGTNYNEQFF.

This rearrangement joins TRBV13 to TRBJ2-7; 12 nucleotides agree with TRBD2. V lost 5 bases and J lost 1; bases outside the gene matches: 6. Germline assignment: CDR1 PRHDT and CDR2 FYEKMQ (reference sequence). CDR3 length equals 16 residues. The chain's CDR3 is CASSRLAGEISYEQYF. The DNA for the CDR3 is TGTGCCAGCAGCCGACTAGCGGGAGAGATATCCTACGAGCAGTACTTC. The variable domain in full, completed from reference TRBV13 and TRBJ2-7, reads AAGVIQSPRHLIKEKRETATLKCYPIPRHDTVYWYQQGPGQDPQFLISFYEKMQSDKGSIPDRFSAQQFSDYHSELNMSSLELGDSALYFCASSRLAGEISYEQYFGPGTRLTVT.

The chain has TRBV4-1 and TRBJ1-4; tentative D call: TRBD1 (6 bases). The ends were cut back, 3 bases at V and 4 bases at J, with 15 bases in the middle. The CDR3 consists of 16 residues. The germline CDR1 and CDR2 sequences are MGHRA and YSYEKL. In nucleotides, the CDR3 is TGCGCCAGCAGCCAGCAACAGGGAAGGATTAATGAAAAACTGTTTTTT. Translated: CASSQQQGRINEKLFF.

CDR3: CASTTTGASYEQYF. For the CDR3, the DNA is TGTGCCAGCACCACCACGGGTGCCTCCTACGAGCAGTACTTC. The rearrangement uses TRBV28 and TRBJ2-7; unclear D gene. V was clipped by 7 bases and J by 0 bases, with 13 bases between them. Looked up from germline, CDR1 is MDHEN and CDR2 is SYDVKM. The CDR3 contains 14 residues. The variable domain in full, with the rest retrieved from reference TRBV28 and TRBJ2-7, is DVKVTQSSRYLVKRTGEKVFLECVQDMDHENMFWYRQDPGLGLRLIYFSYDVKMKEKGDIPEGYSVSREKKERFSLILESASTNQTSMYLCASTTTGASYEQYFGPGTRLTVT.

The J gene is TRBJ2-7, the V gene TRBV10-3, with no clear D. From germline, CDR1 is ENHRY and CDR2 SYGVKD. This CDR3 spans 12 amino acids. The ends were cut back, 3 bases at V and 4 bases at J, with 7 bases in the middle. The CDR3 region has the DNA TGTGCCATCAGTGATAACAGTTACGAGCAGTACTTC. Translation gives CAISDNSYEQYF.

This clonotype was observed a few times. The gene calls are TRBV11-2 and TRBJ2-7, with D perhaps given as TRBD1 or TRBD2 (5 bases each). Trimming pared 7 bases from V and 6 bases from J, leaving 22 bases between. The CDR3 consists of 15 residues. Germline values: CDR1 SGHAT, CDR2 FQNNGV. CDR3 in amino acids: CASTTTQGRGREQYF. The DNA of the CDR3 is TGTGCCAGCACCACCACTCAGGGCCGGGGACGCGAGCAGTACTTC.

The CDR3 nucleotides are TGCAGTGCTAGAGATGCGGGAGAGAACACCGGGGAGCTGTTTTTT. Its translation is CSARDAGENTGELFF. The chain combines TRBV20-1 with TRBJ2-2, with TRBD2 matching 7 bases. There are 15 residues in the CDR3. Germline CDR1 and CDR2: DFQATT and SNEGSKA (reference sequence). J lost 1 base, V lost 0 bases, and 2 bases had no gene match.

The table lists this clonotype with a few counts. The CDR3 reads CASSSNRDSYEQYF. As DNA, the CDR3 is TGTGCCAGCAGCTCTAACAGGGACTCCTACGAGCAGTACTTC. J is TRBJ2-7 and V is TRBV7-9, with D tentatively TRBD1 (6 bases). V shed 4 bases and J shed 0 bases, with 10 bases lying between them. Germline-derived CDR1 and CDR2 are SEHNR and FQNEAQ (reference sequence). CDR3 length equals 14 residues. Supplemented by reference TRBV7-9 and TRBJ2-7, the full variable domain reads DTGVSQNPRHKITKRGQNVTFRCDPISEHNRLYWYRQTLGQGPEFLTYFQNEAQLEKSRLLSDRFSAERPKGSFSTLEIQRTEQGDSAMYLCASSSNRDSYEQYFGPGTRLTVT.

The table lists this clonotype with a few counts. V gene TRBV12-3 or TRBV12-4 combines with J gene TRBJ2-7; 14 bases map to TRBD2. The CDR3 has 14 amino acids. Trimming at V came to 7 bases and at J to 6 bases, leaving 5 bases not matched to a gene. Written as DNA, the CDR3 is TGTGCCAGCACCCTGGGACTAGCGGGAGCCGAGCAGTACTTC. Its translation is CASTLGLAGAEQYF.

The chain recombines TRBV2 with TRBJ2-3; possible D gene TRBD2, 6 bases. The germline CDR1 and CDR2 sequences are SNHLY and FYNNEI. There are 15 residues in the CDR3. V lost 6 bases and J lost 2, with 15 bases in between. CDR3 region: CASRRDSRLTDTQYF. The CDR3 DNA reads TGTGCCAGCAGACGGGACTCCAGACTCACAGATACGCAGTATTTT.

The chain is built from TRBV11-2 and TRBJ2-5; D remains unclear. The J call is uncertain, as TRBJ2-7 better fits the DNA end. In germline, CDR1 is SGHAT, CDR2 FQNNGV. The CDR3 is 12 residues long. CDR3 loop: CASSWAADEQYF. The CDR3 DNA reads TGTGCCAGCAGCTGGGCGGCAGACGAGCAGTACTTC.